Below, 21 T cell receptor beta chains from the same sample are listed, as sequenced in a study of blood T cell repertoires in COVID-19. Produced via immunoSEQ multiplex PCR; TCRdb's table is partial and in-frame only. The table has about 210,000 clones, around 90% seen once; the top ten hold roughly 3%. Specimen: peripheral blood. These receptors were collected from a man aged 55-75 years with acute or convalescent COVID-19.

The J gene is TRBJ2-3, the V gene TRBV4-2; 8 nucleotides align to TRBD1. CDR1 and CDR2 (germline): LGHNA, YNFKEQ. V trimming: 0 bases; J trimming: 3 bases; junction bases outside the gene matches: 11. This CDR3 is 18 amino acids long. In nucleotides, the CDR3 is TGTGCCAGCAGCCAAGATCAAAGGACAGGGACGGGGACAGATACGCAGTATTTT. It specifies CASSQDQRTGTGTDTQYF.

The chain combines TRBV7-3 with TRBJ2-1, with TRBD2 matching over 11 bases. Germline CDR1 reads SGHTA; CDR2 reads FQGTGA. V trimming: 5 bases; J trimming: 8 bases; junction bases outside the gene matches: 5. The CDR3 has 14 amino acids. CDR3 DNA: TGTGCCAGCAGCGTAGCGGGGGGGCCCGATGAGCAGTTCTTC. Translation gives CASSVAGGPDEQFF.

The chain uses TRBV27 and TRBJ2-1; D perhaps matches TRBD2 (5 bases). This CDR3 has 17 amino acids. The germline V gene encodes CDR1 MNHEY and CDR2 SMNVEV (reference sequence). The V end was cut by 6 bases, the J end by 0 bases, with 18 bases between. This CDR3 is CASRPPRRKSSYNEQFF. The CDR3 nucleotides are TGTGCCAGCAGACCCCCGCGGAGGAAAAGCTCCTACAATGAGCAGTTCTTC.

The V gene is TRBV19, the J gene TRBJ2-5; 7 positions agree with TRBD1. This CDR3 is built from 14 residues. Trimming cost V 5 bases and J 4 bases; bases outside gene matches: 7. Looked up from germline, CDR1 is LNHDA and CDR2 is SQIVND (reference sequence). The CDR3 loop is CASSQGVGPETQYF. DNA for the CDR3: TGTGCCAGTAGTCAGGGGGTAGGGCCAGAGACCCAGTACTTC.

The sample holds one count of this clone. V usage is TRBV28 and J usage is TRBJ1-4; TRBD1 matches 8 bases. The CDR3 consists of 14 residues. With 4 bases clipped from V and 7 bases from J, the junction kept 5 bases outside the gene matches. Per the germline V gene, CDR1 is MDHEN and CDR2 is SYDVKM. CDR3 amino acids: CASSSRDRSEKLFF. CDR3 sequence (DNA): TGTGCCAGCAGTTCAAGGGACAGGAGTGAAAAACTGTTTTTT.

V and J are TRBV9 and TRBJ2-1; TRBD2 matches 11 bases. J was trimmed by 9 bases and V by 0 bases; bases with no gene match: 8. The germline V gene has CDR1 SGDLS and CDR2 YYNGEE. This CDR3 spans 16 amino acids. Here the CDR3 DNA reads TGTGCCAGCAGCGTAGTTAGCGGGGGGGCTGTCTTTGAGCAGTTCTTC. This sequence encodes CASSVVSGGAVFEQFF.

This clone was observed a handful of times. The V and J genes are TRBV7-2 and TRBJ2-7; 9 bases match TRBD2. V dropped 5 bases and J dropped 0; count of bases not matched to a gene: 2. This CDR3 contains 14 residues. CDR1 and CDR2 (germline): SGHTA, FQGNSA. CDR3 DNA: TGTGCCAGCAGCCGCGGGAGGGGCTCCTACGAGCAGTACTTC. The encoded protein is CASSRGRGSYEQYF.

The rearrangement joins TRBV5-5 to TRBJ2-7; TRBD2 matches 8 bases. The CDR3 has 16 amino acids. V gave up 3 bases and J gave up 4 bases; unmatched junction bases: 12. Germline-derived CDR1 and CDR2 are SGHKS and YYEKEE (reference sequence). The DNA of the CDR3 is TGTGCCAGCAGCTCGAGGAGGCGGGGGGCCGGTTACGAGCAGTACTTC. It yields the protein CASSSRRRGAGYEQYF.

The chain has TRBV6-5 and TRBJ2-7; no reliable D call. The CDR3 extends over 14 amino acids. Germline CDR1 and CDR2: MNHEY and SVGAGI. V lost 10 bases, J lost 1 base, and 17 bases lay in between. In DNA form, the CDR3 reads TGTGCCATCCGCCCCAGGCCTTCTTCCTACGAGCAGTACTTC. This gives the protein CAIRPRPSSYEQYF.

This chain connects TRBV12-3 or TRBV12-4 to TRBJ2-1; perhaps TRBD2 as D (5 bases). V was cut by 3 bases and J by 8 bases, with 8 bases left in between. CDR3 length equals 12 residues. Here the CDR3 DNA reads TGTGCCAGCAGTTTCCGAGGGTATGAGCAGTTCTTC. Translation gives CASSFRGYEQFF.

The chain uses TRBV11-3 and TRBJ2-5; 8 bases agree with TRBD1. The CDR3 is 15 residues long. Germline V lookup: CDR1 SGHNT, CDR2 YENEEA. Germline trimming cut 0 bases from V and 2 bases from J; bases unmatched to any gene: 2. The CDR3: CASSLETGDQETQYF. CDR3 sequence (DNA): TGTGCCAGCAGCTTAGAGACAGGGGATCAAGAGACCCAGTACTTC.

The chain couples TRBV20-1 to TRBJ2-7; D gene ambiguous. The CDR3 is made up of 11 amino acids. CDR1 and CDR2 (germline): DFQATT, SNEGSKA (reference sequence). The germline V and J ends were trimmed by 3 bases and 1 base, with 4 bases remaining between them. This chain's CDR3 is CSASPSYEQYF. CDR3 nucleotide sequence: TGCAGTGCTAGTCCTTCCTACGAGCAGTACTTC.

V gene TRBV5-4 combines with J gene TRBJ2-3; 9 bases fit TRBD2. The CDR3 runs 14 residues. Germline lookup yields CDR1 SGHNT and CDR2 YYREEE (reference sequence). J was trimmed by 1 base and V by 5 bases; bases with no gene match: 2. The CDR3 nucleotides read TGTGCCAGCAGAGCGGGGGGCGGCACAGATACGCAGTATTTT. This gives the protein CASRAGGGTDTQYF.

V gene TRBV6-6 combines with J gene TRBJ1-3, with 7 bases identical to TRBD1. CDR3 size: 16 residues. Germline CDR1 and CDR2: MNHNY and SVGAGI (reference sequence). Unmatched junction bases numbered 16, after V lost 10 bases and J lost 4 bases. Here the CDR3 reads CATSSPMTGYGNTIYF. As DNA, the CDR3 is TGTGCCACCTCGTCCCCTATGACAGGGTACGGAAACACCATATATTTT.

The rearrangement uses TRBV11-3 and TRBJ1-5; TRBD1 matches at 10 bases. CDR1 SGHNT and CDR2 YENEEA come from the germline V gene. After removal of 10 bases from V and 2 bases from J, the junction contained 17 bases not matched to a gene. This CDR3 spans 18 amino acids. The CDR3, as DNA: TGTGCCAATCCAGCTCGTGGGACAGGGGAAGGTGGCAATCAGCCCCAGCATTTT. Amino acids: CANPARGTGEGGNQPQHF.

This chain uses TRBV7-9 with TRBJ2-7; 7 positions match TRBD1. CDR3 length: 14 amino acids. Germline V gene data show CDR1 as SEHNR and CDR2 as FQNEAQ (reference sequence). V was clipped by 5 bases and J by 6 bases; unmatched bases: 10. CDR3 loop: CASSRGQGFVEQYF. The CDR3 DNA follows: TGTGCCAGCAGCAGGGGGCAGGGTTTCGTCGAGCAGTACTTC.

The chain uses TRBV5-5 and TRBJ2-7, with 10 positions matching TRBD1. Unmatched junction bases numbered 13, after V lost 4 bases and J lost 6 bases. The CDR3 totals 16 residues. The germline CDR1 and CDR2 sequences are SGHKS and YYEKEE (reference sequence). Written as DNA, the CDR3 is TGTGCCAGCAGCCTAACTGGGACAGGGGTCTCGAGCGAGCAGTACTTC. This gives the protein CASSLTGTGVSSEQYF.

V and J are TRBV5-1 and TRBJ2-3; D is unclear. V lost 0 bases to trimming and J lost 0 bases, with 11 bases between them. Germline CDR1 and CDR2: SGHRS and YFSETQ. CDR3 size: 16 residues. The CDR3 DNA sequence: TGCGCCAGCAGCTTGGGCGCGGCTCCTAGCACAGATACGCAGTATTTT. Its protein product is CASSLGAAPSTDTQYF.

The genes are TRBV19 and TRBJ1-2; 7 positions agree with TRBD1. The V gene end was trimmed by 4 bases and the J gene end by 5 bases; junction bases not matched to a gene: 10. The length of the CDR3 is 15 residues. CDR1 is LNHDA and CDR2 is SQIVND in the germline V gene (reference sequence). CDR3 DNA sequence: TGTGCCAGTAGTACAACAGGGGACCCACGGTATGGCTACACCTTC. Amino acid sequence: CASSTTGDPRYGYTF.

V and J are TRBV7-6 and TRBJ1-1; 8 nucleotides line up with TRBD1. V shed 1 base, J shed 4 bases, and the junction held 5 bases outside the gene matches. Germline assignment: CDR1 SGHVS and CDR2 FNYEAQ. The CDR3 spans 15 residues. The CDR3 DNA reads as TGTGCCAGCAGCTTAGGCAGGGGGCTCAGCACTGAAGCTTTCTTT. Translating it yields CASSLGRGLSTEAFF.

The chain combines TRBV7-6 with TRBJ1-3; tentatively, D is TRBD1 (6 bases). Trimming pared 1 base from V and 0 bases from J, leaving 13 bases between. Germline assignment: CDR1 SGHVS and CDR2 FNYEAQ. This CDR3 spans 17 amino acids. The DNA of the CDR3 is TGTGCCAGCAGCTTAGAACAGGGCCACCACTCTGGAAACACCATATATTTT. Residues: CASSLEQGHHSGNTIYF.